The 9 T cell receptor beta chains below all came from one sample that was sequenced in a study of regulatory T cells in long-lasting Graves disease. Assembly of TCR beta libraries relied on iRepertoire HTBI primers together with Arm-PCR of CDR3 regions. TCRdb re-called the multiplex PCR reads through MiXCR, storing one row per CDR3 protein. The sample consists of about 400,000 distinct CDR3 sequences, roughly 16% of them appearing once. Noted time point: newly diagnosed GD, antithyroid drugs for less than 3 months. PBMCs provided the RNA from which the TCR library was made. The sample here was peripheral blood mononuclear cells (PBMCs), taken at new diagnosis, from a patient treated with antithyroid drugs. All receptors derive from a female donor with Graves disease.

The table lists this clonotype with many counts. The chain uses TRBV7-3 and TRBJ2-3; D is possibly TRBD2 (6 bases). The length of the CDR3 is 14 residues. Germline V CDR1 and CDR2: SGHTA, FQGTGA. V lost 5 bases, J lost 2 bases, and 11 bases lay in between. The CDR3: CASSPRTTTDTQYF. The DNA of the CDR3 is TGTGCCAGCAGCCCCAGGACTACCACAGATACGCAGTATTTT.

This clonotype was observed many times. The CDR3 here is CASSLRGGPETQYF. The CDR3 coding sequence is TGTGCCAGCAGCTTGCGGGGGGGGCCGGAGACCCAGTACTTC. The chain carries TRBV5-6 and TRBJ2-5; the match to TRBD2 covers 8 bases. Germline CDR1 reads SGHDT; CDR2 reads YYEEEE. V was clipped by 1 base and J by 5 bases; unmatched bases: 4. The CDR3 loop spans 14 amino acids.

V and J are TRBV6-1 and TRBJ1-3; the D is unclear. The CDR3 runs 14 residues. CDR1 and CDR2 (germline): MNHNS, SASEGT. Trimming took 2 bases from V and 0 from J, leaving 5 bases between them. CDR3 amino acids: CASSEYHSGNTIYF. In nucleotides, the CDR3 is TGTGCCAGCAGTGAATACCACTCTGGAAACACCATATATTTT.

This clonotype was observed at least ten times. V is TRBV11-2 and J is TRBJ2-5; D possibly corresponds to TRBD1 (6 bases). Trimming stripped 2 bases from V and 2 bases from J, with 12 bases between. The CDR3 consists of 15 residues. The V gene's germline CDR1 is SGHAT and CDR2 FQNNGV. The CDR3 nucleotides read TGTGCCAGCAGCTTAATACAGGGCCTACAAGAGACCCAGTACTTC. Its translation: CASSLIQGLQETQYF. Full variable domain (remainder filled in from reference TRBV11-2 and TRBJ2-5): EAGVAQSPRYKIIEKRQSVAFWCNPISGHATLYWYQQILGQGPKLLIQFQNNGVVDDSQLPKDRFSAERLKGVDSTLKIQPAKLEDSAVYLCASSLIQGLQETQYFGPGTRLLVL.

This clonotype has at least ten counts. This chain joins TRBV7-2 and TRBJ2-3; D unresolved. Trimming removed 2 bases from V and 5 bases from J, with 5 bases in between. The CDR3 has 12 residues. Germline CDR1 is SGHTA and CDR2 is FQGNSA. CDR3 sequence: CASSLLRDTQYF. DNA of the CDR3: TGTGCCAGCAGCTTACTCCGAGATACGCAGTATTTT.

This clonotype came up many times. The chain uses TRBV11-3 and TRBJ2-1, with TRBD2 matching over 11 bases. Losses at the gene ends were 4 bases for V and 7 bases for J; bases not matched to a gene: 6. The V gene's germline CDR1 is SGHNT and CDR2 YENEEA. The CDR3 runs to 15 residues. The CDR3: CASSSLAGGPNEQFF. In nucleotides, the CDR3 is TGTGCCAGCAGCTCTTTAGCGGGAGGGCCGAATGAGCAGTTCTTC.

This clonotype showed up many times. The gene calls are TRBV7-2 and TRBJ2-1, with D perhaps assigned TRBD1 or TRBD2 (5 bases each). The germline gives CDR1 SGHTA, CDR2 FQGNSA. The CDR3 loop spans 14 amino acids. V was trimmed by 0 bases and J by 8 bases, leaving 11 bases between them. Written as DNA, the CDR3 is TGTGCCAGCAGCTTAGCGGGGGTTTCTGATGAGCAGTTCTTC. Translated: CASSLAGVSDEQFF.

For this clonotype: Its ends do not fully match the called genes, so a read error is possible. The chain couples TRBV27 to TRBJ1-4; D is ambiguous. The germline V gene encodes CDR1 MNHEY and CDR2 SMNVEV (reference sequence). CDR3 size: 14 residues. The CDR3 sequence: CSSSQGATNEKLFF. CDR3 nucleotide sequence: TGTTCCAGCAGTCAAGGAGCAACTAATGAAAAACTGTTTTTT. Combining the CDR3 with reference TRBV27 and TRBJ1-4 gives the whole variable domain EAQVTQNPRYLITVTGKKLTVTCSQNMNHEYMSWYRQDPGLGLRQIYYSMNVEVTDKGDVPEGYKVSRKEKRNFPLILESPSPNQTSLYFCSSSQGATNEKLFFGSGTQLSVL.

At least ten counts were recorded for this clonotype. V and J are TRBV27 and TRBJ1-1; D not certain. The CDR3 loop spans 14 amino acids. Germline V CDR1 and CDR2: MNHEY, SMNVEV (reference sequence). Trimming left V 0 bases short and J 5 bases short, with 10 bases between. DNA of the CDR3: TGTGCCAGCAGTTTATCGAGGGCAGAAACTGAAGCTTTCTTT. Translating gives CASSLSRAETEAFF.